Included here is one TCR beta chain sequence, with context. The antigen remains undetermined. This sample was taken from a study of CD8+ T cells in alopecia areata. The overall study: Oral tofacitinib (5 to 10 mg twice daily) was administered to treated patients.

Broader study findings: Scalp clonality and expanded CD8+ clones among the top 100 showed significant decreases with tofacitinib. Normal scalp showed lower clonality than lesional scalp, especially alopecia totalis/universalis.

CDR3 length: 14 amino acids. CDR1 and CDR2 (germline): MNHEY, SMNVEV (reference sequence). Trimming removed 5 bases from V and 4 bases from J; junction bases left unmatched: 7. Extraction and reverse transcription of RNA yielded cDNA as the sequencing template. Some clones are missing from TCRdb's copy, which holds only in-frame ones; the method was immunoSEQ multiplex PCR. The data show 98,000 or so clones, roughly three fifths seen once. Treatment specified: oral pan-JAK inhibitor, 5-10 mg twice daily. Source: CD8+ T cells sorted from blood, taken at week 4, from a patient treated with tofacitinib. The sequence derives from a human donor with alopecia areata. V and J are TRBV27 and TRBJ1-1; 7 bases fit TRBD1. The CDR3 sequence is CASSTLQGSTEAFF. CDR3 DNA: TGTGCCAGCAGTACCCTACAGGGGAGCACTGAAGCTTTCTTT.